Below are 28 T cell receptor beta chains sequenced from a single sample in a study of PD-1 blockade in classical Hodgkin lymphoma. Assay used: immunoSEQ multiplex PCR; TCRdb lists only in-frame clones, some missing. This table has about 29,000 clones, about 81% appearing once. Each patient relapsed following autologous stem cell transplantation, and prior brentuximab vedotin exposure differed. The starting material was peripheral blood mononuclear cells (PBMCs), obtained before the second cycle of nivolumab. These receptors were obtained from a human donor with classical Hodgkin lymphoma.

The chain couples TRBV5-1 to TRBJ2-3, with a weak D call TRBD1 (7 bases). V dropped 3 bases and J dropped 8 bases, with 13 bases sitting between them. The CDR3 loop spans 13 amino acids. Germline values: CDR1 SGHRS, CDR2 YFSETQ. The CDR3 DNA is TGCGCCAGCAGCTCGACAGGGCGGGGTACGCAGTATTTT. It is translated as CASSSTGRGTQYF.

The chain joins TRBV19 to TRBJ1-1; no clear D gene. The CDR3 runs 13 residues. The V end lost 10 bases, the J end lost 4 bases, and 16 bases lay between the germline ends. CDR1 is LNHDA and CDR2 is SQIVND in the germline V gene (reference sequence). This chain's CDR3 is CATSSQKGTEAFF. Written as DNA, the CDR3 is TGTGCCACTTCATCGCAGAAGGGCACTGAAGCTTTCTTT.

This chain uses TRBV27 with TRBJ1-5; D call uncertain. There are 18 residues in the CDR3. CDR1 is MNHEY, CDR2 SMNVEV, per germline (reference sequence). Trimming took 2 bases from V and 0 from J, leaving 17 bases between them. CDR3 sequence reads: CASSLDVRSANSNQPQHF. The CDR3 DNA reads TGTGCCAGCAGTTTAGATGTCCGCAGCGCTAATAGCAATCAGCCCCAGCATTTT.

The chain couples TRBV6-5 to TRBJ1-4, with 7 nucleotides matching TRBD1. This CDR3 comprises 14 residues. V shed 5 bases, J shed 3 bases, and the junction held 3 bases outside the gene matches. Germline CDR1 MNHEY, CDR2 SVGAGI. The CDR3 region is CASSAGTANEKLFF. The CDR3 region has the DNA TGTGCCAGCAGTGCCGGGACAGCTAATGAAAAACTGTTTTTT.

CDR3 sequence reads: CAPEGTGSPWGPETQYF. CDR3 DNA sequence: TGTGCCCCCGAGGGGACAGGGAGTCCTTGGGGTCCAGAGACCCAGTACTTC. This rearrangement joins TRBV2 to TRBJ2-5; 9 bases fit TRBD1. The CDR3 consists of 17 residues. With 11 bases clipped from V and 4 bases from J, the junction kept 20 bases outside the gene matches. Germline loops: CDR1 SNHLY, CDR2 FYNNEI.

The CDR3 bases are TGTGCCAGCAGCGTAGCATCGGGACTAGCCAATGAGCAGTTCTTC. The encoded protein is CASSVASGLANEQFF. This chain joins TRBV9 and TRBJ2-1; TRBD2 matches at 9 bases. The CDR3 totals 15 residues. Germline trimming cut 0 bases from V and 6 bases from J; bases unmatched to any gene: 4. From germline, CDR1 is SGDLS and CDR2 YYNGEE. Full variable domain (remainder filled in from reference TRBV9 and TRBJ2-1): DSGVTQTPKHLITATGQRVTLRCSPRSGDLSVYWYQQSLDQGLQFLIQYYNGEERAKGNILERFSAQQFPDLHSELNLSSLELGDSALYFCASSVASGLANEQFFGPGTRLTVL.

This chain links TRBV27 with TRBJ1-1; maybe TRBD1 (6 bases). CDR1 is MNHEY and CDR2 is SMNVEV in the germline V gene (reference sequence). Between the trimmed V and J ends, which lost 3 bases and 3 bases, there was a span of 8 bases. The CDR3 contains 13 residues. In nucleotides, the CDR3 is TGTGCCAGCAGTTTTGCAGGGGACACTGAAGCTTTCTTT. Translation gives CASSFAGDTEAFF.

This CDR3 reads CASSRQTSGGQDTQYF. CDR3 DNA: TGCGCCAGCAGCCGCCAGACTAGCGGGGGGCAAGATACGCAGTATTTT. This chain joins TRBV4-3 and TRBJ2-3; TRBD2 aligns across 13 bases. V lost 4 bases and J lost 5; bases outside the gene matches: 6. Germline V lookup: CDR1 LGHNA, CDR2 YSLEER. The CDR3 contains 16 residues.

The chain uses TRBV6-1 and TRBJ1-2, with D possibly being TRBD1 (5 bases). In germline, CDR1 is MNHNS, CDR2 SASEGT. The V gene lost 1 base and the J gene lost 2 bases, with 17 bases spanning the gap. The CDR3 consists of 17 residues. CDR3 sequence reads: CASSEDYWAGTNYGYTF. Written as DNA, the CDR3 is TGTGCCAGCAGTGAAGACTACTGGGCAGGGACCAACTATGGCTACACCTTC.

The rearrangement uses TRBV27 and TRBJ2-3; TRBD1 might be the D (5 bases). Trimming took off 2 bases at V and 0 bases at J, with 12 bases between the two ends. Germline V gives CDR1 MNHEY, CDR2 SMNVEV (reference sequence). CDR3 length equals 16 residues. The CDR3 DNA follows: TGTGCCAGCAGTTTAAGATCGACAGAAAGCACAGATACGCAGTATTTT. Protein product: CASSLRSTESTDTQYF.

The chain joins TRBV10-3 to TRBJ2-7; D not resolved. The CDR3 is 15 amino acids. Trimming left V 6 bases short and J 0 bases short, with 15 bases between. Germline loops: CDR1 ENHRY, CDR2 SYGVKD. In DNA, the CDR3 is TGTGCCATCAGGGAGCCTTCGACACACTCCTACGAGCAGTACTTC. Translation: CAIREPSTHSYEQYF.

The genes are TRBV2 and TRBJ2-7, with a weak D call TRBD1 (6 bases). V was trimmed by 8 bases and J by 0 bases, leaving 8 bases between them. The CDR3 runs 12 residues. Germline values: CDR1 SNHLY, CDR2 FYNNEI. The CDR3 is CASRQVSYEQYF. The CDR3 nucleotides read TGTGCCAGCCGACAGGTCTCCTACGAGCAGTACTTC. The variable domain in full, completed from reference TRBV2 and TRBJ2-7, reads EPEVTQTPSHQVTQMGQEVILRCVPISNHLYFYWYRQILGQKVEFLVSFYNNEISEKSEIFDDQFSVERPDGSNFTLKIRSTKLEDSAMYFCASRQVSYEQYFGPGTRLTVT.

The gene calls are TRBV12-5 and TRBJ2-4; tentative D call: TRBD1 (6 bases). The CDR3 contains 14 residues. Trimming cost V 7 bases and J 2 bases, with 12 bases left between them. Germline assignment: CDR1 LGHNT and CDR2 FRNRAP. CDR3 sequence reads: CASAQGSSKNIQYF. Here the CDR3 DNA reads TGTGCTAGTGCCCAGGGGTCCTCCAAAAACATTCAGTACTTC.

The rearrangement uses TRBV10-3 and TRBJ2-1; 8 bases fit TRBD1. The CDR3 runs to 14 residues. Germline V gives CDR1 ENHRY, CDR2 SYGVKD. The junction had 9 bases not matched to a gene; V was cut back by 7 bases and J by 7 bases. The CDR3 region is CAIKSQGAGNEQFF. CDR3 DNA sequence: TGTGCCATCAAGTCGCAGGGGGCTGGGAATGAGCAGTTCTTC.

The chain recombines TRBV30 with TRBJ2-5, with D hard to call. V was trimmed by 1 base and J by 7 bases, leaving 7 bases between them. This CDR3 spans 11 amino acids. CDR1 GTSNPN and CDR2 SVGIG come from the germline V gene (reference sequence). The CDR3 spells CAWSGLRTQYF. CDR3 nucleotide sequence: TGTGCCTGGAGTGGCCTACGGACCCAGTACTTC.

The gene calls are TRBV6-5 and TRBJ2-7; 9 positions match TRBD1. J was trimmed by 0 bases and V by 5 bases; bases with no gene match: 2. CDR3 length: 14 amino acids. Germline CDR1 MNHEY, CDR2 SVGAGI. The CDR3 is CASSRQGGSYEQYF. CDR3 DNA: TGTGCCAGCAGTAGACAGGGGGGCTCCTACGAGCAGTACTTC.

The rearrangement joins TRBV6-1 to TRBJ2-7, with 8 bases lining up with TRBD2. V shed 4 bases, J shed 2 bases, and the junction held 7 bases outside the gene matches. The CDR3 covers 15 residues. Germline assignment: CDR1 MNHNS and CDR2 SASEGT. The CDR3 here is CASSGLRGGTYEQYF. Written as DNA, the CDR3 is TGTGCCAGCAGTGGCCTCCGCGGGGGGACCTACGAGCAGTACTTC.

The V call is TRBV7-2, the J call TRBJ1-3; TRBD1 matches 8 bases. CDR1 is SGHTA, CDR2 FQGNSA, per germline. With V trimmed by 5 bases and J by 2 bases, 5 bases remained unmatched. The CDR3 has 15 amino acids. CDR3 protein: CASSNQQGAGNTIYF. DNA of the CDR3: TGTGCCAGCAGCAATCAACAGGGGGCTGGAAACACCATATATTTT.

The sample holds one count of this clone. The chain links TRBV4-3 to TRBJ2-7; 7 bases agree with TRBD1. CDR3 length: 13 residues. Germline assignment: CDR1 LGHNA and CDR2 YSLEER. J was trimmed by 6 bases and V by 0 bases; bases with no gene match: 2. The CDR3 sequence: CASSQDPGGEQYF. The CDR3 nucleotides are TGCGCCAGCAGCCAAGATCCAGGGGGCGAGCAGTACTTC.

This clone turned up a few times. The J gene is TRBJ1-6, the V gene TRBV9; D ambiguous. Germline lookup yields CDR1 SGDLS and CDR2 YYNGEE. The CDR3 length is 15 residues. The V end was cut by 3 bases, the J end by 7 bases, with 14 bases between. The CDR3 DNA sequence: TGTGCCAGCAGCGCTGCCGGGAATGCCAATTCACCCCTCCACTTT. It yields the protein CASSAAGNANSPLHF.

The V call is TRBV28, the J call TRBJ1-1, with unresolved D. The V gene lost 3 bases and the J gene lost 0 bases, with 11 bases spanning the gap. This CDR3 comprises 15 residues. The germline V gene encodes CDR1 MDHEN and CDR2 SYDVKM. CDR3 sequence: CASSLGGRMNTEAFF. As DNA, the CDR3 is TGTGCCAGCAGTTTGGGCGGGCGAATGAACACTGAAGCTTTCTTT.

The chain couples TRBV28 to TRBJ1-4, with a weak D call TRBD1 (6 bases). This CDR3 has 14 residues. Germline CDR1 and CDR2: MDHEN and SYDVKM. Trimming cost V 7 bases and J 4 bases, with 13 bases left between them. The CDR3, as DNA: TGTGCCAGCACTCGACAGGCCCTTAATGAAAAACTGTTTTTT. This translates into CASTRQALNEKLFF.

Notes on this clone: Other DNA sequences from this sample encode an identical CDR3 as well. This sequence joins TRBV2 and TRBJ1-2; D might be TRBD1 (5 bases). V was cut by 1 base and J by 6 bases, with 6 bases left in between. The CDR3 is 12 residues long. From germline, CDR1 is SNHLY and CDR2 FYNNEI. The CDR3 nucleotides read TGTGCCAGCAGTGAAGGAGGGGATGGCTACACCTTC. This encodes CASSEGGDGYTF.

The chain employs TRBV6-1 and TRBJ2-3; 7 bases match TRBD1. In germline, CDR1 is MNHNS, CDR2 SASEGT. The junction had 4 bases not matched to a gene; V was cut back by 2 bases and J by 2 bases. This CDR3 is 15 amino acids long. CDR3 amino acids: CASSELGQDTDTQYF. The CDR3 DNA reads TGTGCCAGCAGTGAATTAGGACAGGACACAGATACGCAGTATTTT.

The chain combines TRBV12-5 with TRBJ1-5; D is possibly TRBD1 (5 bases). The CDR3 contains 13 residues. Germline lookup yields CDR1 LGHNT and CDR2 FRNRAP. V was pared by 7 bases and J by 4 bases, with 11 bases between. DNA for the CDR3: TGTGCTAGTGCTTTTGGGGGTAATCAGCCCCAGCATTTT. Protein: CASAFGGNQPQHF.

The chain is built from TRBV18 and TRBJ2-2, with 8 bases matching TRBD1. The CDR3 covers 17 residues. V was clipped by 5 bases and J by 4 bases; unmatched bases: 12. The V gene's germline CDR1 is KGHSH and CDR2 LQKENI. CDR3 in DNA: TGTGCCAGCTCAGCAACCCTGGACAGGGTGTCCACCGGGGAGCTGTTTTTT. Translated: CASSATLDRVSTGELFF.

The J gene is TRBJ1-5, the V gene TRBV6-4, with D possibly being TRBD1 (6 bases). Trimming removed 3 bases at V and 0 bases at J, with 12 bases between. The CDR3 consists of 16 residues. In germline, CDR1 is MRHNA, CDR2 SNTAGT. The CDR3 reads CASSEGGWGSNQPQHF. The CDR3 DNA reads TGTGCCAGCAGTGAAGGGGGGTGGGGTAGCAATCAGCCCCAGCATTTT.

The rearrangement joins TRBV5-1 to TRBJ2-3, with 7 nucleotides matching TRBD1. The CDR3 is 16 residues long. Germline CDR1 and CDR2: SGHRS and YFSETQ. J lost 1 base, V lost 4 bases, and 9 bases had no gene match. Here the CDR3 reads CASSIGNGQGTDTQYF. The CDR3 nucleotides read TGCGCCAGCAGCATTGGGAATGGACAGGGCACAGATACGCAGTATTTT. The variable domain in full, with the rest retrieved from reference TRBV5-1 and TRBJ2-3, is KAGVTQTPRYLIKTRGQQVTLSCSPISGHRSVSWYQQTPGQGLQFLFEYFSETQRNKGNFPGRFSGRQFSNSRSEMNVSTLELGDSALYLCASSIGNGQGTDTQYFGPGTRLTVL.